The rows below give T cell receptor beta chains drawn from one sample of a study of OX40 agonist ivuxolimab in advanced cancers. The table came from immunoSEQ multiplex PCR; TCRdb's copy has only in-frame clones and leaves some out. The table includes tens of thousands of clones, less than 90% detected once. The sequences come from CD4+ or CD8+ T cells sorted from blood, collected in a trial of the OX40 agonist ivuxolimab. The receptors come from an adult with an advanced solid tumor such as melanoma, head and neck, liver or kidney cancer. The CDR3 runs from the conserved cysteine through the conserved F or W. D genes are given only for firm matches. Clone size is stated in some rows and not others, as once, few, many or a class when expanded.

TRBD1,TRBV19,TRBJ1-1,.,TGTGCCAGTAGTGCAAACAGGGGGGAAGCTTTCTTT,CASSANRGEAFF
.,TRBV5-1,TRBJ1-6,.,TGCGCCAGCAGCTTTGGAGACGGGGTTACAAATTCACCCCTCCACTTT,CASSFGDGVTNSPLHF
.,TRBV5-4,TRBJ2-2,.,TGTGCCAGCAGCGACAAGCGGAAGAACACCGGGGAGCTGTTTTTT,CASSDKRKNTGELFF
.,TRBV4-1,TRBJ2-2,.,TGCGCCAGCAGCGAACGGGACGCGGGCACCGGGGAGCTGTTTTTT,CASSERDAGTGELFF
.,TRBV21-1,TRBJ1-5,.,TGTGCCAGCAGCTTCGGACAGGGGCAGGACCAGCCCCAGCATTTT,CASSFGQGQDQPQHF
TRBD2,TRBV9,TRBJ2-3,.,TGTGCCAGCAGCGTAGGAGAGGGACTAGCCGACACAGATACGCAGTATTTT,CASSVGEGLADTDTQYF
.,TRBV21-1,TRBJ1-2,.,TGTGCCAGCAGCCCCCAAATAGGCCCCGAATATGGCTACACCTTC,CASSPQIGPEYGYTF
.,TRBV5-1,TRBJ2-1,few,TGCGCCAGCAGCCGATCTCCGGGAACAAATAAAAATGAGCAGTTCTTC,CASSRSPGTNKNEQFF
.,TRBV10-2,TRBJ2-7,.,TGCGCCAGCAGAGACACCGACAAAAACTACGAGCAGTACTTC,CASRDTDKNYEQYF
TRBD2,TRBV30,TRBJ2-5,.,TGTGCCTGGAGTGTAGCGGGGGACCAAGAGACCCAGTACTTC,CAWSVAGDQETQYF
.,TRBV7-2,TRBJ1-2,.,TGTGCCAGCAGCTTAGCGGTAGGGGGAACTTCGGACTATGGCTACACCTTC,CASSLAVGGTSDYGYTF
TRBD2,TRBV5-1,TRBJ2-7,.,TGCGCCAGCAGCTTGTTGGGTAGCGGGAGAGGCGAGCAGTACTTC,CASSLLGSGRGEQYF
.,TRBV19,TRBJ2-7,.,TGTGCCAGTAGTATCATGAGGGAAAGAGGCTACGAGCAGTACTTC,CASSIMRERGYEQYF
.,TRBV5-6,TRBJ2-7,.,TGTGCCAGCAGCTTTAGCTTAGGGGGCTCCTACGAGCAGTACTTC,CASSFSLGGSYEQYF
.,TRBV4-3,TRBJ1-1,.,TGCGCCAGCAGCTCCTGGGGGACTACCGAAGCTTTCTTT,CASSSWGTTEAFF
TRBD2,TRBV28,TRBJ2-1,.,TGTGCCAGCAGCCCAAATTATGGTGTAGCGGGACACAATGAGCAGTTCTTC,CASSPNYGVAGHNEQFF
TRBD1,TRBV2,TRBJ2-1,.,TGTGCCAGCAGTGAAATAGTCAGGGGGAAAAATGAGCAGTTCTTC,CASSEIVRGKNEQFF
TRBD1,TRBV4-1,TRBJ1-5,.,TGCGCCAGCAGCCAAGATCCTCGGACAGGGGGATCAAGGGTCTATCAGCCCCAGCATTTT,CASSQDPRTGGSRVYQPQHF
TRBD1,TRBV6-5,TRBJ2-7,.,TGTGCCAGCAGTTCTAGGACAGGGGGCGTCTACGAGCAGTACTTC,CASSSRTGGVYEQYF
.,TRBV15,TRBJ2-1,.,TGTGCCACCAGCACTTGGAGGAGACTACAACAGTTCTTC,CATSTWRRLQQFF
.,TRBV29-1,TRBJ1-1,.,TGCAGCGTTCTGAGAAGCAACACTGAAGCTTTCTTT,CSVLRSNTEAFF
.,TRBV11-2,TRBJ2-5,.,TGTGCCAGCAGCCCTACTGAAGAGACCCAGTACTTC,CASSPTEETQYF
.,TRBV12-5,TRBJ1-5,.,TGTGCTAGTGGTACGGGGACCGCCTCCAATCAGCCCCAGCATTTT,CASGTGTASNQPQHF
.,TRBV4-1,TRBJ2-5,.,TGCGCCAGCAGCCAAGACCATTTGGGGGAGACCCAGTACTTC,CASSQDHLGETQYF
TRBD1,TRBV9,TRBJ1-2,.,TGTGCCAGCAGCGCTACCGGGACAGCCTATGGCTACACCTTC,CASSATGTAYGYTF
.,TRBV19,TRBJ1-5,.,TGTGCCAGTAGGAGCAGTGAGGCTTACAATCAGCCCCAGCATTTT,CASRSSEAYNQPQHF
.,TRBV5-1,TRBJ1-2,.,TGCGCCAGCAGCTTACTGGGGGAGGGAGGTGGCTACACCTTC,CASSLLGEGGGYTF
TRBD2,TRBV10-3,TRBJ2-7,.,TGTGCCATCAGTGGGACTAGCGGGAGTCCCGAGCAGTACTTC,CAISGTSGSPEQYF
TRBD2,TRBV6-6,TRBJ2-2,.,TGTGCCAGCAGTCAGGGACTAGCGGGAGGCACCGGGGAGCTGTTTTTT,CASSQGLAGGTGELFF
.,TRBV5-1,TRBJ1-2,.,TGCGCCAGCAGCTTGAGGGCAGGGACCAGCTATGGCTACACCTTC,CASSLRAGTSYGYTF
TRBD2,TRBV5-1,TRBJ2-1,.,TGCGCCAGCAGCTTGGAACTAGCGGCCTACAATGAGCAGTTCTTC,CASSLELAAYNEQFF
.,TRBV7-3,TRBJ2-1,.,TGTGCCAGCAGCATTAGCCCGGGGCCCCCCTACAATGAGCAGTTCTTC,CASSISPGPPYNEQFF
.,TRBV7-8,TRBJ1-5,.,TGTGCCAGCAGCTTAAGGTCCGCGGCCTCAGGCAATCAGCCCCAGCATTTT,CASSLRSAASGNQPQHF
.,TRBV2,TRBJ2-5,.,TGTGCCAGCAGTCAACCCCTGCGTCAAGAGACCCAGTACTTC,CASSQPLRQETQYF
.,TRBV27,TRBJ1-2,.,TGTGCCAGCAGCCAGGGGAACTATGGCTACACCTTC,CASSQGNYGYTF
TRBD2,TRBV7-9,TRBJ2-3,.,TGTGCCAGCAGCTTTACCCCGGGACTATCCACAGATACGCAGTATTTT,CASSFTPGLSTDTQYF
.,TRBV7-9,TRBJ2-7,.,TGTGCCAGCAGCTTAGACTACTACGAGCAGTACTTC,CASSLDYYEQYF
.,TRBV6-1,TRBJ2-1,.,TGTGCCAGCAATTGGGAGAGGGGTGAGCAGTTCTTC,CASNWERGEQFF
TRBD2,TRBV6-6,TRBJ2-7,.,TGTGCCAGCAGTTACCCTCCGGGACTAGTTTTCGAGCAGTACTTC,CASSYPPGLVFEQYF
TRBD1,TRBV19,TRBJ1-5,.,TGTGCCAGTCATGACAGGGGCAATCAGCCCCAGCATTTT,CASHDRGNQPQHF
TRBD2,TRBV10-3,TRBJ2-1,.,TGTGCCACCGCCCCACTAGCGGAAAACAATGAGCAGTTCTTC,CATAPLAENNEQFF
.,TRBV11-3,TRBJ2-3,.,TGTGCCAGCAGCTTAGTAGTGACGACAGATACGCAGTATTTT,CASSLVVTTDTQYF
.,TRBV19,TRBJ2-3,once,TGTGCCAGTAGTGCGTCGGACAGTCCTCCAGATACGCAGTATTTT,CASSASDSPPDTQYF
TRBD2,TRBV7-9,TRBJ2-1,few,TGTGCCAGCAGTACTAGCGGAGCCTACAATGAGCAGTTCTTC,CASSTSGAYNEQFF
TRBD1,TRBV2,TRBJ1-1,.,TGTGCCAGCGGCAGAACAGGGGGTTCGGGTGAAGCTTTCTTT,CASGRTGGSGEAFF
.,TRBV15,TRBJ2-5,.,TGTGCCACCAGCAGAGATCACGGGACCCAGTACTTC,CATSRDHGTQYF
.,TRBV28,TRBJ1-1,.,TGTGCCAGCAGTTCAAAGGGGCGGGACACTGAAGCTTTCTTT,CASSSKGRDTEAFF
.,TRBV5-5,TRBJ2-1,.,TGTGCCAGCAGCTTGGATCCTAGCCCAAATGAGCAGTTCTTC,CASSLDPSPNEQFF
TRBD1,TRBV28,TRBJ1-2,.,TGTGCCAGCACCCCGGTAGGGACAGGAGGCGTCTATGGCTACACCTTC,CASTPVGTGGVYGYTF
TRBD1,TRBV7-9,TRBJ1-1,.,TGTGCCAGCAGCTTATCGGGGACAGGGGTCACTGAAGCTTTCTTT,CASSLSGTGVTEAFF
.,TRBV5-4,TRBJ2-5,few,TGTGCCAGCAGCAACAGAGAAGAGACCCAGTACTTC,CASSNREETQYF
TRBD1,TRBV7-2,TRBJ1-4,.,TGTGCCAGCAGCTTAGTAGACAGGGGTGGTGAAAAACTGTTTTTT,CASSLVDRGGEKLFF
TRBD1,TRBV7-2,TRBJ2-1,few,TGTGCCAGCACGGACAGGGTGAGCTCCTACAATGAGCAGTTCTTC,CASTDRVSSYNEQFF
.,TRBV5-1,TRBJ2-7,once,TGCGCCAGCAGAGACAGGAACACCTACGAGCAGTACTTC,CASRDRNTYEQYF
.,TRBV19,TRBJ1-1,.,TGTGCCAGTAGTTCACCCCCGACACATGAAGCTTTCTTT,CASSSPPTHEAFF